This note documents a single T cell receptor (beta chain) sequence. The antigen remains undetermined. These data belong to a study of CD8+ T cells in alopecia areata. Notes on the study in general: Shared TCR sequences were less clear between patients than in mice, possibly partly from HLA diversity. Besides other cells, scalp samples also yield sequences of resident alphabeta T cells from normal skin.

The V end lost 0 bases, the J end lost 5 bases, and 10 bases lay between the germline ends. CDR1 and CDR2 from the germline V gene are ENHRY and SYGVKD. The CDR3 extends over 14 amino acids. It was from alopecia areata patients that lesional scalp punch biopsies and peripheral blood were collected. CD4+ and CD8+ T cells were sorted from PBMCs stained for CD3, CD4 and CD8. Investigators isolated RNA and reverse transcribed it into cDNA to act as the sequencing template. Profiling relied on immunoSEQ multiplex PCR, and the TCRdb table lists in-frame clones only, not all of them. This sample has fewer than 150,000 clones, with 45% to 60% found just once.

Sequenced here: CD4+ T cells sorted from blood, sampled at week 0. The chain links TRBV10-3 to TRBJ2-5; D tentatively fits TRBD1 or TRBD2 (5 bases each). This TCR was sampled from a human donor with alopecia areata. Here the CDR3 reads CAISESSGTETQYF. DNA of the CDR3: TGTGCCATCAGTGAGTCTTCGGGGACGGAGACCCAGTACTTC.